This entry is about one T cell receptor beta chain. The data stem from a study of technical replicates of blood from four donors. The protocol was immunoSEQ multiplex PCR, while the TCRdb copy is restricted to in-frame clones and leaves out a portion. The sample yields around 83,000 clones, 85% to 95% seen once. V lost 3 bases to trimming and J lost 5 bases, with 11 bases between them. Germline V gives CDR1 MGHRA, CDR2 YSYEKL. The length of the CDR3 is 13 residues. The sequence was obtained from a human donor in good health. V usage is TRBV4-1 and J usage is TRBJ2-7; D uncertain. Sequencing was done on a sample of T cells isolated from PBMCs. CDR3 sequence (DNA): TGCGCCAGCAGCCAGAGTAGTCTCGACGAGCAGTACTTC. It translates to CASSQSSLDEQYF.